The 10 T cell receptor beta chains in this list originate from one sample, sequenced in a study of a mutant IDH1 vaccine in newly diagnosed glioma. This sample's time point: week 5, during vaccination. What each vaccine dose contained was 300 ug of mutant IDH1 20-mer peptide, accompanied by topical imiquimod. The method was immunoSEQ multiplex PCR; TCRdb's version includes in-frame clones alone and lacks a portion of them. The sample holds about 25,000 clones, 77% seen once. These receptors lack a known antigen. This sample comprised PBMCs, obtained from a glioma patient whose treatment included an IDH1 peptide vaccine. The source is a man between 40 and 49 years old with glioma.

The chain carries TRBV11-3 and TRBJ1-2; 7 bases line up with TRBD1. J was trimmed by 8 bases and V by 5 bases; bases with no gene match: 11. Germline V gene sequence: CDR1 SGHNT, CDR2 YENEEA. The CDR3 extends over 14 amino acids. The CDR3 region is CASSTNRGGGGYTF. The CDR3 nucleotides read TGTGCCAGCAGCACAAACAGGGGTGGAGGCGGCTACACCTTC. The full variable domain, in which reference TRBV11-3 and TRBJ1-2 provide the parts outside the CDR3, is EAGVVQSPRYKIIEKKQPVAFWCNPISGHNTLYWYLQNLGQGPELLIRYENEEAVDDSQLPKDRFSAERLKGVDSTLKIQPAELGDSAVYLCASSTNRGGGGYTFGSGTRLTVV.

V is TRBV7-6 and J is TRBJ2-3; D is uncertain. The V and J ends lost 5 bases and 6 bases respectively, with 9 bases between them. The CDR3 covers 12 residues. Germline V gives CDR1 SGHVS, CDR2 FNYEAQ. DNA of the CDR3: TGTGCCAGCAGCCTCCAGCGCGATACGCAGTATTTT. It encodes CASSLQRDTQYF.

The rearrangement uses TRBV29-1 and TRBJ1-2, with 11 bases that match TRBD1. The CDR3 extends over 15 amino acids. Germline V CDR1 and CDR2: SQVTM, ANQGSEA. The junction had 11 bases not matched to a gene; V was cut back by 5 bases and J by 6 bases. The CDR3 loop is CSVFMDRGQRDGYTF. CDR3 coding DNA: TGCAGCGTTTTTATGGACAGGGGGCAAAGGGATGGCTACACCTTC. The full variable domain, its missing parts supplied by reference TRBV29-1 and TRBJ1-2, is SAVISQKPSRDICQRGTSLTIQCQVDSQVTMMFWYRQQPGQSLTLIATANQGSEATYESGFVIDKFPISRPNLTFSTLTVSNMSPEDSSIYLCSVFMDRGQRDGYTFGSGTRLTVV.

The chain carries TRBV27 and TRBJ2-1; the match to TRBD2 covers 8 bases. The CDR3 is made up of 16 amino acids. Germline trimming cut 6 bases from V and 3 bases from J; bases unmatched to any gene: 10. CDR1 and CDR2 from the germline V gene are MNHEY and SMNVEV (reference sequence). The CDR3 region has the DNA TGTGCCAGCAGCCGACTAGCGCTAAAACTCTACAATGAGCAGTTCTTC. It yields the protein CASSRLALKLYNEQFF.

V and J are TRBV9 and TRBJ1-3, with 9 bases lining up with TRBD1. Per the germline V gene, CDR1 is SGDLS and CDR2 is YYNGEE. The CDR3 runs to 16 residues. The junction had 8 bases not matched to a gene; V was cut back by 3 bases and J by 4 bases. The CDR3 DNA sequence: TGTGCCAGCAGCGAAACGGGACAGGGTGAAGGAAACACCATATATTTT. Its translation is CASSETGQGEGNTIYF.

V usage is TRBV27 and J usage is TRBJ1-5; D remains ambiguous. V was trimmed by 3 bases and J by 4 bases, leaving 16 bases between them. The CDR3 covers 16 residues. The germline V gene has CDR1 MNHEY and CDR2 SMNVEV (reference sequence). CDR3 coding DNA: TGTGCCAGCAGTTTGTCGATTTGGGAAGGGAATCAGCCCCAGCATTTT. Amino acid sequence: CASSLSIWEGNQPQHF.

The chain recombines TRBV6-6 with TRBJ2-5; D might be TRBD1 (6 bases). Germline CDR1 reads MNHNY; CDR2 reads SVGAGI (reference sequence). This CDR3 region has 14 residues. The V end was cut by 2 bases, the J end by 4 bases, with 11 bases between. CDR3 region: CASSYDRSGETQYF. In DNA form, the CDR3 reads TGTGCCAGCAGTTACGACAGGTCGGGAGAGACCCAGTACTTC.

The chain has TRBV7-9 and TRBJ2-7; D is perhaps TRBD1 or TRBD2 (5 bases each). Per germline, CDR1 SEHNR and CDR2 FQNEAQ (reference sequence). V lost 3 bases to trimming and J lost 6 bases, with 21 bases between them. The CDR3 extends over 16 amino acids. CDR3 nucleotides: TGTGCCAGCAGCTTCACCACGGGGCCGAAAGTAGCCGAGCAGTACTTC. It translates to CASSFTTGPKVAEQYF.

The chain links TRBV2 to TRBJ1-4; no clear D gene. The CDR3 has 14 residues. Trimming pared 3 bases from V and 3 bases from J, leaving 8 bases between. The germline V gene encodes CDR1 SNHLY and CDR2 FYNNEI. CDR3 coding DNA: TGTGCCAGCAGTGACCGGGTACCTAATGAAAAACTGTTTTTT. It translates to CASSDRVPNEKLFF.

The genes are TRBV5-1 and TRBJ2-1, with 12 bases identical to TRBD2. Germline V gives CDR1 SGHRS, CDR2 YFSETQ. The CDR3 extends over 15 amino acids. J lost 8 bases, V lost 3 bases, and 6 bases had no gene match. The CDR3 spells CASSSTSGRSYEQFF. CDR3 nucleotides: TGCGCCAGCAGCTCGACTAGCGGGAGATCGTATGAGCAGTTCTTC.